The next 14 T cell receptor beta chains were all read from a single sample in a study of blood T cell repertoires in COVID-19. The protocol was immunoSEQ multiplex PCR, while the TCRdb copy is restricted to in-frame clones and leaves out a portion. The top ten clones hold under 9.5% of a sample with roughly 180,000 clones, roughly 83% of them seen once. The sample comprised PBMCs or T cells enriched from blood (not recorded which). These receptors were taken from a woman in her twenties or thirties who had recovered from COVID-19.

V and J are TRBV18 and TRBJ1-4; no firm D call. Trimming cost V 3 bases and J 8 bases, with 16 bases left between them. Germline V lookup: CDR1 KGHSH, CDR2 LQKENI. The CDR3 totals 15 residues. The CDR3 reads CASSPFSVRLEKLFF. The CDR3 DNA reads TGTGCCAGCTCACCGTTTAGCGTACGCCTCGAAAAACTGTTTTTT.

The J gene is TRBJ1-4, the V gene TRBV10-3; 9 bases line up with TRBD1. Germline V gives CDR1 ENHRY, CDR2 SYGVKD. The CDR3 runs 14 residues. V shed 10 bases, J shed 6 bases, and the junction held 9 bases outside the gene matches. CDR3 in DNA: TGTGCCACTGGTCGGGGACAGGGCGATGAAAAACTGTTTTTT. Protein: CATGRGQGDEKLFF.

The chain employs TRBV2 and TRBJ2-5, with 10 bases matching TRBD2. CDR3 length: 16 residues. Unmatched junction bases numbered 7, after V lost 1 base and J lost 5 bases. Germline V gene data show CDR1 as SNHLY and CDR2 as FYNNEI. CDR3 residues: CASSEGVSGRFETQYF. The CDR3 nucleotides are TGTGCCAGCAGTGAAGGGGTTAGCGGGAGGTTTGAGACCCAGTACTTC.

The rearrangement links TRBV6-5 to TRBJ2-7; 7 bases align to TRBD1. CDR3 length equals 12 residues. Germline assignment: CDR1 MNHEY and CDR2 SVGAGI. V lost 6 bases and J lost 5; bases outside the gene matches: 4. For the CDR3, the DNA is TGTGCCAGCAGGACAGGGACGGACGAGCAGTACTTC. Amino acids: CASRTGTDEQYF.

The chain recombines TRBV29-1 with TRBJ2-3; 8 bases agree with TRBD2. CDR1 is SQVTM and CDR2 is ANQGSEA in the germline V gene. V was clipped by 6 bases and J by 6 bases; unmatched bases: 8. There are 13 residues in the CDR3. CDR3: CSVVSERGDTQYF. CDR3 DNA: TGCAGCGTCGTTAGCGAGCGGGGGGATACGCAGTATTTT.

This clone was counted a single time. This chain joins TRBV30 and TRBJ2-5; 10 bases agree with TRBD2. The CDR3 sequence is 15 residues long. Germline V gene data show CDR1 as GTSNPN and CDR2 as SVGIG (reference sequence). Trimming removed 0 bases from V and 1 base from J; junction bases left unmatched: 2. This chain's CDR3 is CAWSVLAGLQETQYF. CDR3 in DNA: TGTGCCTGGAGTGTACTAGCGGGACTCCAAGAGACCCAGTACTTC.

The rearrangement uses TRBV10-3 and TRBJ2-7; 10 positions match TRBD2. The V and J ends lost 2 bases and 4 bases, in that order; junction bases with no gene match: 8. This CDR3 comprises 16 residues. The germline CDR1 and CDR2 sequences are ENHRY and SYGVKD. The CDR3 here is CAISEGVAGGEYEQYF. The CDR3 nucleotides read TGTGCCATCAGTGAGGGGGTAGCGGGAGGAGAGTACGAGCAGTACTTC.

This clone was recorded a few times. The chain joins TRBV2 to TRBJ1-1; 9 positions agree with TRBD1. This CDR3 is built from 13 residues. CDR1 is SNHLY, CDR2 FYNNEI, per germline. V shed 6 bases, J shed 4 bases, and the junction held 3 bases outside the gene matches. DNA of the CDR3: TGTGCCAGCAGAGACAGGGGGAGCACTGAAGCTTTCTTT. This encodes CASRDRGSTEAFF.

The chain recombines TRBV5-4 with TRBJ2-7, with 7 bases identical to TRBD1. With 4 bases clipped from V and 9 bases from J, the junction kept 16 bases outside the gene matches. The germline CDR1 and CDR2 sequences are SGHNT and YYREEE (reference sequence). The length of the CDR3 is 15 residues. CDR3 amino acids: CASSHGTERLHGQYF. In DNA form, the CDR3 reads TGTGCCAGCAGCCATGGGACAGAGAGATTACACGGGCAGTACTTC. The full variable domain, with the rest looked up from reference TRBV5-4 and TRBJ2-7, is ETGVTQSPTHLIKTRGQQVTLRCSSQSGHNTVSWYQQALGQGPQFIFQYYREEENGRGNFPPRFSGLQFPNYSSELNVNALELDDSALYLCASSHGTERLHGQYFGPGTRLTVT.

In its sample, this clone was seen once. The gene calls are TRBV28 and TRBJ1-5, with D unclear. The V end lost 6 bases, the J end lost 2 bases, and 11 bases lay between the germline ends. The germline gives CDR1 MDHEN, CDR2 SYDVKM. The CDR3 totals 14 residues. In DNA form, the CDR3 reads TGTGCCAGCAGCCACTACATGGGCAATCAGCCCCAGCATTTT. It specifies CASSHYMGNQPQHF. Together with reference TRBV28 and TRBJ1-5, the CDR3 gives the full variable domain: DVKVTQSSRYLVKRTGEKVFLECVQDMDHENMFWYRQDPGLGLRLIYFSYDVKMKEKGDIPEGYSVSREKKERFSLILESASTNQTSMYLCASSHYMGNQPQHFGDGTRLSIL.

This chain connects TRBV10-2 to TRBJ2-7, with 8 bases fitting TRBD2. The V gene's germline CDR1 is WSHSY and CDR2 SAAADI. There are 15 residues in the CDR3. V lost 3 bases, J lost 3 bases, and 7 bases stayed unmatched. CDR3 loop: CASSDGLAGRYEQYF. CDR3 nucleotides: TGCGCCAGCAGTGACGGGCTAGCGGGCCGCTACGAGCAGTACTTC.

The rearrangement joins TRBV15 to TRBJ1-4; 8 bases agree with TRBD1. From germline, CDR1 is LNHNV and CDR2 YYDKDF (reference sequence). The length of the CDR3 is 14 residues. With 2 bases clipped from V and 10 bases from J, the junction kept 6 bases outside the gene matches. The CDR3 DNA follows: TGTGCCACCAGCAGACCTACAGGGGGAAGAAAACTGTTTTTT. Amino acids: CATSRPTGGRKLFF.

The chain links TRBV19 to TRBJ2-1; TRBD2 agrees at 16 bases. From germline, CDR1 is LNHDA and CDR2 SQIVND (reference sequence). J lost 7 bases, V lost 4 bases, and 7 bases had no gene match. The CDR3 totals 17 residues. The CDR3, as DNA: TGTGCCAGTAGTACAGATAGGGGACTAGCGGGAGGGAATGAGCAGTTCTTC. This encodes CASSTDRGLAGGNEQFF.

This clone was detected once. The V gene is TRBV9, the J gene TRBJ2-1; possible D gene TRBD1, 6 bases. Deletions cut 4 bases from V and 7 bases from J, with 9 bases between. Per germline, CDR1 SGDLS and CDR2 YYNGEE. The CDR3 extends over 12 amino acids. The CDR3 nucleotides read TGTGCCAGCAGCATCACAGGGAATGAGCAGTTCTTC. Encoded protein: CASSITGNEQFF.